What follows describes a single T cell receptor beta chain. Its antigen is not known. The TCR beta cDNA libraries carried unique molecular identifiers. Around 460,000 cDNA molecules came from about 1 to 10 million T cells. One entry per CDR3 protein results from TCRdb running MiXCR on the PCR reads. The sample records hundreds of thousands of distinct CDR3 sequences, roughly 46% being singletons. The length of the CDR3 is 15 residues. Germline V gene data show CDR1 as MRHNA and CDR2 as SNTAGT. With 6 bases clipped from V and 2 bases from J, the junction kept 9 bases outside the gene matches. This record comes from a study of post-analysis software for immune sequencing data. Turning to the study itself: Recorded subtypes: relapsing-remitting, secondary progressive, progressive-relapsing; some patients unannotated. Study-wide results and limits: Patients used a few TRBV segments, including TRBV5-6, TRBV5-1 and TRBV20-1, more often than controls. The normalized Chao1 diversity of multiple sclerosis patients was significantly lower than that of controls.

The source is a girl under 18 with multiple sclerosis. Sample: blood. This chain connects TRBV6-4 to TRBJ2-5; TRBD2 agrees at 7 bases. The chain's CDR3 is CASSARGGTQETQYF. The CDR3 nucleotides read TGTGCCAGCAGCGCCCGCGGGGGAACACAAGAGACCCAGTACTTC.